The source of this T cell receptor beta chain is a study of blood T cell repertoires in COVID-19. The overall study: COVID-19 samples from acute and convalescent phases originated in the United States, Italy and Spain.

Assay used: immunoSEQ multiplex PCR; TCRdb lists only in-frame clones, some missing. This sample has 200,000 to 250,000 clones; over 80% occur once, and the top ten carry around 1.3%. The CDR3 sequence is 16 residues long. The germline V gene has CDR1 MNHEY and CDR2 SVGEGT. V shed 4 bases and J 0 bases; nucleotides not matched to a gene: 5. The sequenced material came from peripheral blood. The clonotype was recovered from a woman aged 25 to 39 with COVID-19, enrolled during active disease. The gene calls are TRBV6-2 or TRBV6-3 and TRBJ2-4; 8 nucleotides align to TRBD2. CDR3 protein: CASSSSGSLAKNIQYF. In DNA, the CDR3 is TGTGCCAGCAGTTCAAGCGGGAGTTTAGCCAAAAACATTCAGTACTTC.